Listed below are T cell receptor beta chains from one sample, sequenced in a study of blood T cell repertoires in COVID-19. Repertoires were generated with immunoSEQ multiplex PCR, while TCRdb's copy carries only in-frame clones and drops some. The data contain roughly 42,000 clones, 75% to 90% of them singletons. The specimen was peripheral blood. The receptors were sampled from a young man with active or convalescent COVID-19. Both conserved end residues are part of each CDR3. The order of the fields is clone size, J gene, D gene, CDR3 length, V gene, CDR3 protein, CDR3 DNA. The D gene is left open where the match is weak. The listing skips clone size in some rows; elsewhere it reads once, few, many or a size class.

NA | TRBJ2-5 | NA | 13 | TRBV11-3 | CASSSGLEETQYF | TGTGCCAGCAGCTCAGGACTGGAAGAGACCCAGTACTTC
once | TRBJ1-5 | NA | 13 | TRBV12-3/TRBV12-4 | CASSLGGTQPQHF | TGTGCCAGCAGTTTGGGGGGGACTCAGCCCCAGCATTTT
NA | TRBJ2-2 | TRBD2 | 15 | TRBV27 | CASSQSGRYTGELFF | TGTGCCAGCAGTCAGAGCGGGAGGTACACCGGGGAGCTGTTTTTT
NA | TRBJ2-2 | TRBD1 | 15 | TRBV7-9 | CASSYRGPNTGELFF | TGTGCCAGCAGCTACAGGGGCCCAAACACCGGGGAGCTGTTTTTT
NA | TRBJ2-1 | NA | 14 | TRBV15 | CATSRDFPSNEQFF | TGTGCCACCAGCAGAGATTTCCCTAGCAATGAGCAGTTCTTC
NA | TRBJ2-3 | TRBD2 | 16 | TRBV25-1 | CASSDAAGGRTDTQYF | TGTGCCAGCAGTGACGCGGCGGGGGGGCGAACAGATACGCAGTATTTT
NA | TRBJ2-7 | TRBD1 | 15 | TRBV6-6 | CASRSGTGSAYEQYF | TGTGCCAGCAGGTCCGGGACAGGGTCTGCGTACGAGCAGTACTTC
NA | TRBJ1-5 | NA | 15 | TRBV19 | CASSIDGYSNQPQHF | TGTGCCAGTAGTATAGACGGTTATAGCAATCAGCCCCAGCATTTT
NA | TRBJ2-1 | TRBD2 | 12 | TRBV19 | CASSTGGREQFF | TGTGCCAGTAGTACGGGAGGGCGGGAGCAGTTCTTC
NA | TRBJ2-2 | TRBD1 | 15 | TRBV6-1 | CATPTGTGNTGELFF | TGTGCCACTCCGACCGGGACAGGGAACACCGGGGAGCTGTTTTTT
NA | TRBJ1-1 | NA | 13 | TRBV7-2 | CASSGGGHTEAFF | TGTGCCAGCAGCGGGGGGGGGCACACTGAAGCTTTCTTT
NA | TRBJ1-2 | TRBD1 | 14 | TRBV7-2 | CASSSDRGLYGYTF | TGTGCCAGCAGCTCAGACAGGGGCCTCTATGGCTACACCTTC
NA | TRBJ2-3 | TRBD1 | 15 | TRBV6-1 | CASSERTGASDTQYF | TGTGCCAGCAGTGAGAGGACAGGGGCGTCAGATACGCAGTATTTT
NA | TRBJ1-2 | NA | 12 | TRBV7-9 | CASSQAHYGYTF | TGTGCCAGCAGCCAGGCCCATTATGGCTACACCTTC
NA | TRBJ2-1 | NA | 14 | TRBV6-5 | CASRGKGDYNEQFF | TGTGCCAGCAGGGGAAAGGGGGACTACAATGAGCAGTTCTTC
NA | TRBJ1-2 | TRBD1 | 14 | TRBV6-6 | CASSYRTGNYGYTF | TGTGCCAGCAGTTACCGGACAGGGAACTATGGCTACACCTTC
NA | TRBJ1-4 | TRBD1 | 15 | TRBV5-1 | CASSLQTGGSEKLFF | TGCGCCAGCAGCCTCCAGACAGGGGGCTCTGAAAAACTGTTTTTT
NA | TRBJ2-2 | NA | 14 | TRBV24-1 | CATRGEPNTGELFF | TGTGCCACCAGGGGCGAACCTAACACCGGGGAGCTGTTTTTT
NA | TRBJ1-1 | NA | 14 | TRBV12-5 | CASGQTGMNTEAFF | TGTGCTAGTGGGCAGACAGGTATGAACACTGAAGCTTTCTTT
NA | TRBJ2-1 | NA | 13 | TRBV3-1/TRBV3-2 | CASSRQTYNEQFF | TGTGCCAGCAGCCGACAGACGTACAATGAGCAGTTCTTC
NA | TRBJ2-2 | TRBD2 | 16 | TRBV9 | CASSVVDSGGTGELFF | TGTGCCAGCAGCGTAGTGGATAGCGGGGGCACCGGGGAGCTGTTTTTT
NA | TRBJ2-1 | NA | 16 | TRBV5-4 | CASSPTRQYSYNEQFF | TGTGCCAGCAGCCCCACCCGACAGTACTCCTACAATGAGCAGTTCTTC
NA | TRBJ2-3 | NA | 15 | TRBV28 | CASSLGTRSGDTQYF | TGTGCCAGCAGTTTAGGGACACGGTCGGGAGATACGCAGTATTTT
NA | TRBJ1-6 | TRBD1 | 15 | TRBV7-2 | CASSSQGQGISPLHF | TGTGCCAGCAGCTCGCAGGGACAGGGAATCTCACCCCTCCACTTT
NA | TRBJ2-6 | TRBD1 | 15 | TRBV5-4 | CASRGTASGANVLTF | TGTGCCAGCAGGGGGACAGCCTCTGGGGCCAACGTCCTGACTTTC
NA | TRBJ1-3 | TRBD1 | 16 | TRBV30 | CAWRSLTGGSGNTIYF | TGTGCCTGGCGAAGTTTGACAGGGGGCTCTGGAAACACCATATATTTT
few | TRBJ1-1 | NA | 16 | TRBV7-9 | CASSLGGVRGNTEAFF | TGTGCCAGCAGCTTAGGAGGGGTCAGGGGGAACACTGAAGCTTTCTTT
NA | TRBJ2-1 | NA | 14 | TRBV5-6 | CASSFPQGYNEQFF | TGTGCCAGCAGCTTCCCGCAGGGTTACAATGAGCAGTTCTTC
NA | TRBJ1-5 | NA | 16 | TRBV19 | CASSERQAARNQPQHF | TGTGCCAGTAGCGAAAGACAGGCGGCGCGCAATCAGCCCCAGCATTTT
NA | TRBJ1-1 | TRBD1 | 14 | TRBV29-1 | CSVAQGARGTEAFF | TGCAGCGTTGCGCAGGGGGCACGGGGTACTGAAGCTTTCTTT
NA | TRBJ1-1 | NA | 15 | TRBV5-4 | CASSPQGGRGTEAFF | TGTGCCAGCAGCCCGCAAGGAGGCAGGGGTACTGAAGCTTTCTTT
NA | TRBJ2-1 | NA | 13 | TRBV30 | CAWSVRLNNEQFF | TGTGCCTGGAGTGTACGGTTAAACAATGAGCAGTTCTTC
NA | TRBJ1-5 | NA | 13 | TRBV19 | CASSIGGNQPQHF | TGTGCCAGTAGTATAGGAGGGAATCAGCCCCAGCATTTT
NA | TRBJ1-2 | TRBD1 | 14 | TRBV3-1/TRBV3-2 | CASSLSERGQGYTF | TGTGCCAGCAGCCTAAGTGAGAGGGGGCAGGGCTACACCTTC
NA | TRBJ2-6 | NA | 17 | TRBV6-1 | CASSDRGLGSGANVLTF | TGTGCCAGCAGTGATAGGGGCTTAGGCTCTGGGGCCAACGTCCTGACTTTC
NA | TRBJ2-6 | NA | 16 | TRBV4-3 | CASSQTGSSGANVLTF | TGCGCCAGCAGCCAAACAGGGAGCTCTGGGGCCAACGTCCTGACTTTC